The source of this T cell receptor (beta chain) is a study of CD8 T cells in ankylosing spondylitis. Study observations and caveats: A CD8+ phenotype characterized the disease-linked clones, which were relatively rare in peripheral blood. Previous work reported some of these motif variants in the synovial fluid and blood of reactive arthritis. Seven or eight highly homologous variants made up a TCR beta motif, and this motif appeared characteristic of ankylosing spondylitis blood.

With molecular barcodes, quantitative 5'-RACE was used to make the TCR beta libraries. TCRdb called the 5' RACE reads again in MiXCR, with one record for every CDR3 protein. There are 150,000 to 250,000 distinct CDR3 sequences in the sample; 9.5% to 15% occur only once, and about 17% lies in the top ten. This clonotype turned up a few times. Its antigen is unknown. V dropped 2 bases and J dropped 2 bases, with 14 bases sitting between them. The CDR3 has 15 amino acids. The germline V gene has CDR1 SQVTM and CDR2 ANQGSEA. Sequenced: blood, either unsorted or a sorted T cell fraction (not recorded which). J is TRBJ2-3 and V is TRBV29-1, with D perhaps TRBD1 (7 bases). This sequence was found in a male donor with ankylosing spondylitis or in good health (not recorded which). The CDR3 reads CSVESGGHSTDTQYF. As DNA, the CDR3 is TGCAGCGTTGAATCAGGGGGGCACTCCACAGATACGCAGTATTTT.